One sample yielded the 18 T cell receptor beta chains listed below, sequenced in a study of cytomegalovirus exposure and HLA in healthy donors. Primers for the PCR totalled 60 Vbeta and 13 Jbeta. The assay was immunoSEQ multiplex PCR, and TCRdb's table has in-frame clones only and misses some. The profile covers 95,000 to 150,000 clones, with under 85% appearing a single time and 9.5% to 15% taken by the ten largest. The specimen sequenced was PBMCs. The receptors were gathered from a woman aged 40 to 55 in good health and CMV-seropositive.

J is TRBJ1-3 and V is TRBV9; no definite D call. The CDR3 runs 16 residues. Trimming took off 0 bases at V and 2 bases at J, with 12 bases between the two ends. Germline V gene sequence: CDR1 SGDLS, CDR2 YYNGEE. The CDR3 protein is CASSVADRGTGNTIYF. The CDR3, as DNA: TGTGCCAGCAGCGTAGCTGACCGGGGAACTGGAAACACCATATATTTT.

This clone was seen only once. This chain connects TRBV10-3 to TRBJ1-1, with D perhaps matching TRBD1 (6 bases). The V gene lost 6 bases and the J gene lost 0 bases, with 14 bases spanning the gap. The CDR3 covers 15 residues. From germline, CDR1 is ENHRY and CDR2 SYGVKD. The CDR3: CAISRTAGVNTEAFF. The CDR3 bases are TGTGCCATCAGCAGGACGGCAGGGGTGAACACTGAAGCTTTCTTT.

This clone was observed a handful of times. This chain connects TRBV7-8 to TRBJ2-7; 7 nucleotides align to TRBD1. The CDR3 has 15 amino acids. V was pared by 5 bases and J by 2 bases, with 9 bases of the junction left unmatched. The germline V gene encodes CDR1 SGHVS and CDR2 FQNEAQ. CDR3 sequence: CASSTRRQGPYEQYF. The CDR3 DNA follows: TGTGCCAGCAGCACCCGACGACAGGGACCCTACGAGCAGTACTTC.

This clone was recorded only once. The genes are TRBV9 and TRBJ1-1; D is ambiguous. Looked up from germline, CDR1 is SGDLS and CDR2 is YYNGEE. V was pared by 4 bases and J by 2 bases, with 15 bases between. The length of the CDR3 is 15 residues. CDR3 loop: CASSPSLGINTEAFF. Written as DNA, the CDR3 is TGTGCCAGCAGCCCCAGTCTGGGCATTAACACTGAAGCTTTCTTT.

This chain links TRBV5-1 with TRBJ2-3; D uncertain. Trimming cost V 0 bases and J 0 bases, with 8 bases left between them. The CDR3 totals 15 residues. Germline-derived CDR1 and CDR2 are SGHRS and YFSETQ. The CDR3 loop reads CASSLGDTSTDTQYF. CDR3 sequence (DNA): TGCGCCAGCAGCTTGGGTGACACTAGCACAGATACGCAGTATTTT.

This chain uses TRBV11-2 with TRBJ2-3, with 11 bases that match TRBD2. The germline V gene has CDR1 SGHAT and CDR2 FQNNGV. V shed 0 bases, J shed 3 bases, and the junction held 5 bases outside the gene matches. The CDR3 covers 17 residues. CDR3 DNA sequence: TGTGCCAGCAGCTTAGATAGTAGCGGGAGGGGGACAGATACGCAGTATTTT. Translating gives CASSLDSSGRGTDTQYF.

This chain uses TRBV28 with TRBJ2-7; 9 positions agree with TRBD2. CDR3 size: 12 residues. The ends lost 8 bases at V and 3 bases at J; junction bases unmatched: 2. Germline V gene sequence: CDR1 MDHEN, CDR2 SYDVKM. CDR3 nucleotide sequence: TGTGCCAGCGGGACTAGCAGCTACGAGCAGTACTTC. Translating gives CASGTSSYEQYF.

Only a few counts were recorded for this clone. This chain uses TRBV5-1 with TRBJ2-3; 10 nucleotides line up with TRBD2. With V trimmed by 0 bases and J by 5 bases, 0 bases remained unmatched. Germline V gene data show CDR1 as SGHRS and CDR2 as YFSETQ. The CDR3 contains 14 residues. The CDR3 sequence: CASSLGLAGDTQYF. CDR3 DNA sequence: TGCGCCAGCAGCTTGGGACTAGCGGGAGATACGCAGTATTTT.

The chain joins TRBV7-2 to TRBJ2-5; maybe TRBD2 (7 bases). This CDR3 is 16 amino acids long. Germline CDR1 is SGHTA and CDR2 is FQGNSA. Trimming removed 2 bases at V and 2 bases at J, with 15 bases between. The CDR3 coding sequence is TGTGCCAGCAGCTTATCGGCGGGGGCAGGGCAAGAGACCCAGTACTTC. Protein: CASSLSAGAGQETQYF.

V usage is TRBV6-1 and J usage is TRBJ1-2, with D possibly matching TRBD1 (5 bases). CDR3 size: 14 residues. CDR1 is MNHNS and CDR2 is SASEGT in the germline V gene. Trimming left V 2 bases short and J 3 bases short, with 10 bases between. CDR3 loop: CASSEYGGDYGYTF. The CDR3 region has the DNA TGTGCCAGCAGTGAATATGGAGGGGACTATGGCTACACCTTC.

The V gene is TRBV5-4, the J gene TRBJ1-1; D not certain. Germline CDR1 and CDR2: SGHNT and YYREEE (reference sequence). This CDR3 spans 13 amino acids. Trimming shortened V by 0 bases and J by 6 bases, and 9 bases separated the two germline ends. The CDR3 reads CASSLDLPPEAFF. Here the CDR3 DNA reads TGTGCCAGCAGCTTGGACCTACCGCCTGAAGCTTTCTTT.

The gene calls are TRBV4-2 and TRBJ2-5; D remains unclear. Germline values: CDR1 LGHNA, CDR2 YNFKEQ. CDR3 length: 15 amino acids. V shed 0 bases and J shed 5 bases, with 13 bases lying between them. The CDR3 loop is CASSQDVRNGETQYF. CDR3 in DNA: TGTGCCAGCAGCCAAGACGTGAGAAACGGGGAGACCCAGTACTTC.

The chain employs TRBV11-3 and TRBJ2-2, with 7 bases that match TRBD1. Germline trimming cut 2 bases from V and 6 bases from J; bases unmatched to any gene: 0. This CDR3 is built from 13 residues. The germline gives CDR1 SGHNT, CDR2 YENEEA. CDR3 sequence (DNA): TGTGCCAGCAGCTTACAGGGGGCCGGGGAGCTGTTTTTT. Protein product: CASSLQGAGELFF.

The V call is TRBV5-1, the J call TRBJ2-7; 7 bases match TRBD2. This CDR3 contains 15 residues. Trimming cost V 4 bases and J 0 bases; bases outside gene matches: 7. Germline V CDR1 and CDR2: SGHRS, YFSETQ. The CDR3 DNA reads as TGCGCCAGCAGCCCCGCCGGGGGGAGCTCCTACGAGCAGTACTTC. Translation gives CASSPAGGSSYEQYF. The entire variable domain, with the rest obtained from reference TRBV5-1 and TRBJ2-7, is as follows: KAGVTQTPRYLIKTRGQQVTLSCSPISGHRSVSWYQQTPGQGLQFLFEYFSETQRNKGNFPGRFSGRQFSNSRSEMNVSTLELGDSALYLCASSPAGGSSYEQYFGPGTRLTVT.

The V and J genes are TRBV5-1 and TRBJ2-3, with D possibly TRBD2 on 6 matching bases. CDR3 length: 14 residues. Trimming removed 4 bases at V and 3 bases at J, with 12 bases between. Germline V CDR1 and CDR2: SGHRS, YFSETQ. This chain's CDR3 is CASSTSGRTDTQYF. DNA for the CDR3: TGCGCCAGCAGCACCTCAGGGAGGACAGATACGCAGTATTTT. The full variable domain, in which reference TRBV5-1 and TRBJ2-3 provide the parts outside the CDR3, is KAGVTQTPRYLIKTRGQQVTLSCSPISGHRSVSWYQQTPGQGLQFLFEYFSETQRNKGNFPGRFSGRQFSNSRSEMNVSTLELGDSALYLCASSTSGRTDTQYFGPGTRLTVL.

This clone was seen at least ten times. The CDR3 loop reads CASSPWRGHTDIKVTQYF. CDR3 DNA sequence: TGTGCCAGCTCACCATGGAGAGGACACACAGATATTAAGGTTACGCAGTATTTT. The chain has TRBV18 and TRBJ2-3; TRBD1 is a possible D gene (5 bases). Germline CDR1 KGHSH, CDR2 LQKENI. The CDR3 extends over 18 amino acids. Between the trimmed V and J ends, which lost 2 bases and 8 bases, there was a span of 26 bases. Full variable domain (missing parts from reference TRBV18 and TRBJ2-3): NAGVMQNPRHLVRRRGQEARLRCSPMKGHSHVYWYRQLPEEGLKFMVYLQKENIIDESGMPKERFSAEFPKEGPSILRIQQVVRGDSAAYFCASSPWRGHTDIKVTQYFGPGTRLTVL.

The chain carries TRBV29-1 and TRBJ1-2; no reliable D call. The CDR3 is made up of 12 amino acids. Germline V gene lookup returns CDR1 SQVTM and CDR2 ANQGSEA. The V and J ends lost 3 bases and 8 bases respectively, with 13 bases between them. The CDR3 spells CSVETGRKGYTF. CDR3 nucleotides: TGCAGCGTTGAGACCGGGAGAAAAGGCTACACCTTC.

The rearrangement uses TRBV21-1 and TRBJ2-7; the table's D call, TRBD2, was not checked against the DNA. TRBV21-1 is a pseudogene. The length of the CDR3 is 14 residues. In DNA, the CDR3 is TGTGCCAGCAGCAAAGGAGATAATTCTTACGAGCAGTACTTC. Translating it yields CASSKGDNSYEQYF.